The 30 T cell receptor beta chains below were found in one sample sequenced in a study of blood T cell repertoires in COVID-19 (dated by TCRdb to 2019 to 2021). The protocol used for the library was the immunoSEQ multiplex PCR assay. As stored in TCRdb, this immuneACCESS dataset retains in-frame rearrangements with V and J assigned. A fraction of the clones does not appear; measured against another copy, unresolved V genes explain less than half of the discrepancy, and the remainder lacks a known reason. The sample table records 65,000 or so clones; approximately 84% of these occur just once. The ten top clones hold roughly 3.9% of the sample. Sequencing was done on a sample of peripheral blood. These receptors all stem from a man aged 60-69 years with acute or convalescent COVID-19.

This clone was recorded only once. The rearrangement joins TRBV29-1 to TRBJ2-5; 9 bases fit TRBD2. V lost 5 bases and J lost 2; bases outside the gene matches: 9. In germline, CDR1 is SQVTM, CDR2 ANQGSEA. This CDR3 is 15 amino acids long. CDR3 amino acids: CSVLHPTSGQETQYF. DNA for the CDR3: TGCAGCGTTCTCCACCCGACTAGCGGTCAAGAGACCCAGTACTTC.

This chain links TRBV5-6 with TRBJ2-7, with 7 bases lining up with TRBD1. The ends lost 3 bases at V and 2 bases at J; junction bases unmatched: 5. This CDR3 comprises 14 residues. CDR1 is SGHDT, CDR2 YYEEEE, per germline. CDR3 loop: CASSSSGQTYEQYF. The CDR3 DNA reads TGTGCCAGCAGCTCATCGGGACAGACCTACGAGCAGTACTTC.

This chain connects TRBV6-5 to TRBJ2-1; TRBD2 agrees at 11 bases. Looked up from germline, CDR1 is MNHEY and CDR2 is SVGAGI. The CDR3 spans 15 residues. The trim removed 7 bases at V and 6 bases at J, leaving 8 bases unmatched. CDR3 in amino acids: CASTLGSGGANEQFF. The CDR3 DNA is TGTGCCAGCACCCTGGGTAGCGGGGGGGCCAATGAGCAGTTCTTC.

The chain uses TRBV5-1 and TRBJ2-3, with 7 bases matching TRBD2. From germline, CDR1 is SGHRS and CDR2 YFSETQ. CDR3 length equals 14 residues. V dropped 4 bases and J dropped 2; count of bases not matched to a gene: 4. The CDR3 is CASSPAGSTDTQYF. Here the CDR3 DNA reads TGCGCCAGCAGCCCAGCGGGGTCCACAGATACGCAGTATTTT.

The chain is built from TRBV4-1 and TRBJ2-3, with D hard to call. Germline CDR1 MGHRA, CDR2 YSYEKL. V was cut by 1 base and J by 5 bases, with 13 bases left in between. The CDR3 is made up of 15 amino acids. The DNA for the CDR3 is TGCGCCAGCAGCCAAGGACAATCCGCAAAAGATACGCAGTATTTT. Residues: CASSQGQSAKDTQYF.

This chain uses TRBV19 with TRBJ1-5, with D hard to call. The CDR3 totals 14 residues. Germline lookup yields CDR1 LNHDA and CDR2 SQIVND (reference sequence). The V and J ends lost 4 bases and 4 bases respectively, with 11 bases between them. CDR3 nucleotides: TGTGCCAGTAGTACGGGGAGATTAAATCAGCCCCAGCATTTT. Its translation is CASSTGRLNQPQHF.

V and J are TRBV9 and TRBJ2-3; possible D gene TRBD2, 5 bases. V shed 6 bases and J shed 0 bases, with 14 bases lying between them. CDR1 is SGDLS and CDR2 is YYNGEE in the germline V gene. CDR3 length: 15 residues. CDR3 nucleotides: TGTGCCAGCACCCTAGGAGGCTCAAGCACAGATACGCAGTATTTT. Amino acids: CASTLGGSSTDTQYF.

The chain is built from TRBV6-5 and TRBJ2-7; TRBD2 aligns across 7 bases. CDR3 length: 13 residues. The trim removed 4 bases at V and 6 bases at J, leaving 6 bases unmatched. Germline CDR1 MNHEY, CDR2 SVGAGI. The CDR3 nucleotides are TGTGCCAGCAGTTCCCCGGGAGGTTTCGAGCAGTACTTC. Residues: CASSSPGGFEQYF.

The chain recombines TRBV7-2 with TRBJ1-1; 12 bases match TRBD1. In germline, CDR1 is SGHTA, CDR2 FQGNSA. With V trimmed by 1 base and J by 8 bases, 5 bases remained unmatched. The CDR3 sequence is 15 residues long. In nucleotides, the CDR3 is TGTGCCAGCAGCTTAGGAGGGACAGGGGGCTTGGAAGCTTTCTTT. It specifies CASSLGGTGGLEAFF.

The sample holds one count of this clone. The chain links TRBV19 to TRBJ2-3; D unclear. Looked up from germline, CDR1 is LNHDA and CDR2 is SQIVND (reference sequence). The V and J ends lost 3 bases and 7 bases respectively, with 11 bases between them. The CDR3 is made up of 13 amino acids. The CDR3 region is CASSIYADNTQYF. The CDR3 region has the DNA TGTGCCAGTAGTATCTACGCTGATAATACGCAGTATTTT. Full variable domain (outside the CDR3, taken from reference TRBV19 and TRBJ2-3): DGGITQSPKYLFRKEGQNVTLSCEQNLNHDAMYWYRQDPGQGLRLIYYSQIVNDFQKGDIAEGYSVSREKKESFPLTVTSAQKNPTAFYLCASSIYADNTQYFGPGTRLTVL.

The chain employs TRBV28 and TRBJ1-1; D might be TRBD1 (5 bases). V was trimmed by 5 bases and J by 0 bases, leaving 13 bases between them. CDR3 length: 15 residues. CDR1 and CDR2 from the germline V gene are MDHEN and SYDVKM. CDR3 DNA sequence: TGTGCCAGCAGTCCGCGGGGGGGGATGAACACTGAAGCTTTCTTT. It codes for CASSPRGGMNTEAFF.

The rearrangement joins TRBV6-5 to TRBJ2-3, with D possibly being TRBD2 (5 bases). CDR1 is MNHEY, CDR2 SVGAGI, per germline. V lost 9 bases, J lost 0 bases, and 16 bases lay in between. The CDR3 runs to 15 residues. The CDR3 spells CASISGKLSTDTQYF. Written as DNA, the CDR3 is TGTGCCAGTATTTCCGGGAAACTTAGCACAGATACGCAGTATTTT.

V usage is TRBV5-8 and J usage is TRBJ1-2; the match to TRBD1 covers 10 bases. The J segment lost 7 bases and the V segment lost 0 bases, leaving 3 bases of the junction unmatched. From germline, CDR1 is SGHTS and CDR2 YDEGEE. CDR3 length: 14 amino acids. CDR3 protein: CASSLGQGALGYTF. In DNA, the CDR3 is TGTGCCAGCAGCTTGGGACAGGGGGCGCTTGGCTACACCTTC.

The chain uses TRBV6-1 and TRBJ2-3, with 13 nucleotides matching TRBD2. Germline assignment: CDR1 MNHNS and CDR2 SASEGT. With V trimmed by 3 bases and J by 2 bases, 2 bases remained unmatched. There are 16 residues in the CDR3. The DNA for the CDR3 is TGTGCCAGCAGTGAGGGACTAGCGGGGTTCACAGATACGCAGTATTTT. Amino acid sequence: CASSEGLAGFTDTQYF.

This sequence joins TRBV6-1 and TRBJ2-5; 13 nucleotides agree with TRBD2. The germline V gene encodes CDR1 MNHNS and CDR2 SASEGT. The CDR3 covers 17 residues. V shed 3 bases, J shed 2 bases, and the junction held 6 bases outside the gene matches. CDR3 sequence reads: CASSDRLAGGLQETQYF. CDR3 in DNA: TGTGCCAGCAGTGACCGACTAGCGGGGGGACTACAAGAGACCCAGTACTTC.

This clone showed up just a few times. V is TRBV2 and J is TRBJ2-1; D may be TRBD2 (5 bases). The CDR3 is made up of 13 amino acids. Trimming shortened V by 11 bases and J by 0 bases, and 11 bases separated the two germline ends. Germline-derived CDR1 and CDR2 are SNHLY and FYNNEI. CDR3 amino acids: CAWTGSSYNEQFF. CDR3 coding DNA: TGTGCCTGGACTGGGAGCTCCTACAATGAGCAGTTCTTC.

V is TRBV7-9 and J is TRBJ2-7, with a possible D match to TRBD1 (5 bases). Trimming pared 4 bases from V and 5 bases from J, leaving 15 bases between. Germline values: CDR1 SEHNR, CDR2 FQNEAQ (reference sequence). The CDR3 sequence is 14 residues long. CDR3 nucleotides: TGTGCCAGCAGCTCCCGACAGAAGGCAGACGAGCAGTACTTC. Its protein product is CASSSRQKADEQYF.

The chain couples TRBV12-3 or TRBV12-4 to TRBJ1-2; perhaps TRBD1 as D (5 bases). This CDR3 has 13 residues. V was pared by 6 bases and J by 2 bases, with 10 bases between. The CDR3 DNA sequence: TGTGCCAGCAGACCGGCAGGGAACTATGGCTACACCTTC. This translates into CASRPAGNYGYTF.

This clone was observed a single time. This sequence joins TRBV24-1 and TRBJ2-3; a weak D match, TRBD2 (5 bases). The CDR3 totals 15 residues. Germline V lookup: CDR1 KGHDR, CDR2 SFDVKD. Trimming cost V 6 bases and J 2 bases, with 14 bases left between them. Here the CDR3 DNA reads TGTGCCACCAGTCCCACTAGGGCGGTCACAGATACGCAGTATTTT. Its protein product is CATSPTRAVTDTQYF.

CDR3 DNA: TGTGCCAGCAGTTCGACAGCCACCTATGGCTACACCTTC. Amino acid sequence: CASSSTATYGYTF. The chain is built from TRBV28 and TRBJ1-2; possible D gene TRBD1, 5 bases. This CDR3 is built from 13 residues. In germline, CDR1 is MDHEN, CDR2 SYDVKM. Trimming removed 4 bases from V and 4 bases from J, with 10 bases in between.

The rearrangement links TRBV24-1 to TRBJ1-1; D ambiguous. V was clipped by 1 base and J by 0 bases, with 17 bases between them. Germline V gives CDR1 KGHDR, CDR2 SFDVKD. CDR3 size: 18 residues. CDR3: CATSDLRNRPELNTEAFF. DNA of the CDR3: TGTGCCACCAGTGATTTACGTAACAGACCTGAACTGAACACTGAAGCTTTCTTT.

This chain uses TRBV2 with TRBJ1-2, with D perhaps matching TRBD1 (6 bases). The V gene's germline CDR1 is SNHLY and CDR2 FYNNEI. V was pared by 4 bases and J by 5 bases, with 11 bases between. The CDR3 extends over 13 amino acids. The CDR3 bases are TGTGCCAGCAGTGCGGACAGCCAGTATGGCTACACCTTC. This codes for CASSADSQYGYTF.

The chain links TRBV24-1 to TRBJ2-3; 8 positions agree with TRBD2. Germline V gene lookup returns CDR1 KGHDR and CDR2 SFDVKD. The CDR3 totals 11 residues. V was pared by 9 bases and J by 5 bases, with 0 bases of the junction left unmatched. Here the CDR3 DNA reads TGTGCCACCCGGGAGGGAGATACGCAGTATTTT. Its translation: CATREGDTQYF.

This rearrangement joins TRBV15 to TRBJ1-4, with D possibly TRBD1 on 5 matching bases. Germline CDR1 is LNHNV and CDR2 is YYDKDF (reference sequence). Deletions cut 6 bases from V and 10 bases from J, with 12 bases between. The CDR3 totals 12 residues. Written as DNA, the CDR3 is TGTGCCACCAGAGGGGCCTTGGGAAAACTGTTTTTT. This codes for CATRGALGKLFF.

There are many counts of this clone. The chain joins TRBV6-5 to TRBJ1-1; D is ambiguous. The germline V gene has CDR1 MNHEY and CDR2 SVGAGI. Trimming took 2 bases from V and 7 from J, leaving 20 bases between them. The CDR3 runs to 16 residues. The CDR3 loop is CASSYESESTTDEAFF. CDR3 sequence (DNA): TGTGCCAGCAGTTACGAGAGTGAGTCGACTACGGATGAAGCTTTCTTT.

J is TRBJ2-2 and V is TRBV5-1; TRBD1 aligns across 9 bases. V was clipped by 4 bases and J by 4 bases; unmatched bases: 11. Germline CDR1 is SGHRS and CDR2 is YFSETQ. The length of the CDR3 is 17 residues. Here the CDR3 reads CASSRNSGTGSTGELFF. The CDR3 bases are TGCGCCAGCAGCCGAAATTCCGGGACAGGGAGCACCGGGGAGCTGTTTTTT. The complete variable domain, with remaining parts taken from reference TRBV5-1 and TRBJ2-2, reads KAGVTQTPRYLIKTRGQQVTLSCSPISGHRSVSWYQQTPGQGLQFLFEYFSETQRNKGNFPGRFSGRQFSNSRSEMNVSTLELGDSALYLCASSRNSGTGSTGELFFGEGSRLTVL.

This clone was picked up a small number of times. The V call is TRBV6-5, the J call TRBJ1-6; weak D call: TRBD1 (6 bases). The CDR3 is 12 residues long. Germline V gene data show CDR1 as MNHEY and CDR2 as SVGAGI. Trimming cost V 11 bases and J 13 bases, with 18 bases left between them. The CDR3 DNA sequence: TGTGCCCTGAGGGACAACGGGTTGCCCCTCCACTTT. Amino acids: CALRDNGLPLHF.

This clone was observed a handful of times. The chain uses TRBV24-1 and TRBJ2-2; 7 bases fit TRBD2. Germline assignment: CDR1 KGHDR and CDR2 SFDVKD. The CDR3 has 14 amino acids. V lost 4 bases to trimming and J lost 4 bases; unmatched junction nucleotides: 2. The CDR3 loop is CATSDGTTTGELFF. The CDR3, as DNA: TGTGCCACCAGTGACGGGACTACCACCGGGGAGCTGTTTTTT.

V is TRBV5-1 and J is TRBJ2-7, with 8 bases fitting TRBD1. Germline lookup yields CDR1 SGHRS and CDR2 YFSETQ. The CDR3 runs 17 residues. Losses at the gene ends were 5 bases for V and 3 bases for J; bases not matched to a gene: 16. CDR3 region: CASSPSITGGANYEQYF. The CDR3 DNA reads as TGCGCCAGCAGTCCTTCGATCACAGGGGGAGCCAACTACGAGCAGTACTTC.

This clone appeared once. This CDR3 is also generated by other DNA sequences in the sample. The chain has TRBV5-1 and TRBJ2-3; maybe TRBD1 (5 bases). Trimming shortened V by 2 bases and J by 0 bases, and 10 bases separated the two germline ends. In germline, CDR1 is SGHRS, CDR2 YFSETQ. This CDR3 comprises 15 residues. DNA for the CDR3: TGCGCCAGCAGCTTAGGGGCAGGGAGCACAGATACGCAGTATTTT. Its translation is CASSLGAGSTDTQYF.